Below are 10 T cell receptor beta chains sequenced from a single sample in a study of cytomegalovirus exposure and HLA in healthy donors. PCR used 60 Vbeta primers and 13 Jbeta primers. Profiling relied on immunoSEQ multiplex PCR, and the TCRdb table lists in-frame clones only, not all of them. The table includes 130,000 to 150,000 clones, around four fifths detected once. What was sequenced was PBMCs. The origin of the receptors is a male donor in good health and CMV-seronegative.

The chain combines TRBV7-9 with TRBJ2-1; D perhaps matches TRBD2 (5 bases). The V end lost 5 bases, the J end lost 8 bases, and 13 bases lay between the germline ends. Germline values: CDR1 SEHNR, CDR2 FQNEAQ (reference sequence). The CDR3 consists of 13 residues. The CDR3 DNA reads as TGTGCCAGCAGCGTTACTAGAGACCATGAGCAGTTCTTC. Amino acid sequence: CASSVTRDHEQFF.

The chain recombines TRBV7-6 with TRBJ2-7; D is unclear. V lost 1 base and J 2 bases, leaving 18 bases between the germline ends. The CDR3 length is 17 residues. The V gene's germline CDR1 is SGHVS and CDR2 FNYEAQ. The CDR3 here is CASSLVALTSETYEQYF. The DNA for the CDR3 is TGTGCCAGCAGCTTAGTTGCCCTAACGTCTGAGACCTACGAGCAGTACTTC.

The V call is TRBV25-1, the J call TRBJ2-1; TRBD2 matches at 8 bases. J gave up 0 bases and V 6 bases, and 4 bases lay outside the gene matches. The germline gives CDR1 MGHDK, CDR2 SYGVNS. This CDR3 spans 15 amino acids. Written as DNA, the CDR3 is TGTGCCAGCAGCATAGCGGGGAGCTCCTACAATGAGCAGTTCTTC. Translated: CASSIAGSSYNEQFF.

This clone came up a few times. The CDR3 nucleotides are TGTGCCAGCAGCGCGGGCCCTAACACTGAAGCTTTCTTT. Encoded protein: CASSAGPNTEAFF. V usage is TRBV7-6 and J usage is TRBJ1-1; no clear D. The length of the CDR3 is 13 residues. The V gene lost 5 bases and the J gene lost 2 bases, with 9 bases spanning the gap. Germline V gene lookup returns CDR1 SGHVS and CDR2 FNYEAQ.

The V gene is TRBV27, the J gene TRBJ2-1, with TRBD1 identical over 11 bases. The CDR3 runs 15 residues. V was pared by 3 bases and J by 6 bases, with 4 bases of the junction left unmatched. Germline values: CDR1 MNHEY, CDR2 SMNVEV (reference sequence). The CDR3 sequence: CASSFRTGGFNEQFF. The CDR3 DNA follows: TGTGCCAGCAGTTTTAGGACAGGGGGCTTCAATGAGCAGTTCTTC.

The chain links TRBV11-2 to TRBJ2-7; 8 bases map to TRBD1. The length of the CDR3 is 15 residues. Germline CDR1 SGHAT, CDR2 FQNNGV. V dropped 5 bases and J dropped 0; count of bases not matched to a gene: 6. The CDR3 is CASSLLTGVSYEQYF. DNA for the CDR3: TGTGCCAGCAGCCTTTTGACAGGGGTCTCCTACGAGCAGTACTTC.

The gene calls are TRBV6-5 and TRBJ1-1; a weak D match, TRBD1 (5 bases). CDR3 length equals 16 residues. CDR1 is MNHEY and CDR2 is SVGAGI in the germline V gene. The ends were cut back, 0 bases at V and 0 bases at J, with 11 bases in the middle. CDR3 DNA: TGTGCCAGCAGTTACTCGATGCGGGGGGTGAACACTGAAGCTTTCTTT. The encoded protein is CASSYSMRGVNTEAFF.

The V gene is TRBV7-2, the J gene TRBJ2-2; TRBD1 agrees at 10 bases. V gave up 5 bases and J gave up 9 bases; unmatched junction bases: 3. CDR1 is SGHTA, CDR2 FQGNSA, per germline. The CDR3 has 13 amino acids. DNA of the CDR3: TGTGCCAGCAGCGACAGGGGGCTGAGGGAGCTGTTTTTT. Translation gives CASSDRGLRELFF.

The chain carries TRBV11-3 and TRBJ2-1; D is ambiguous. The ends were cut back, 3 bases at V and 8 bases at J, with 11 bases in the middle. Looked up from germline, CDR1 is SGHNT and CDR2 is YENEEA. The CDR3 has 13 residues. CDR3 residues: CASSLGRGDEQFF. CDR3 coding DNA: TGTGCCAGCAGCTTGGGTAGAGGCGATGAGCAGTTCTTC.

The V call is TRBV7-2, the J call TRBJ2-2; 9 bases match TRBD2. Per germline, CDR1 SGHTA and CDR2 FQGNSA. V trimming: 5 bases; J trimming: 4 bases; junction bases outside the gene matches: 11. This CDR3 is built from 17 residues. CDR3 nucleotides: TGTGCCAGCAGCGATGGCCGACTAGCGGCACGCACCGGGGAGCTGTTTTTT. This sequence encodes CASSDGRLAARTGELFF.